This T cell receptor (beta chain) was sequenced in a study of T cells after yellow fever vaccination. Study-wide findings and caveats: Some clonotypes, a small share, were shared between CD4 and CD8 compartments. A faster peak, day 5 versus 15, was reached by the weaker secondary response.

This CDR3 is 12 amino acids long. The germline V gene has CDR1 DFQATT and CDR2 SNEGSKA (reference sequence). V was cut by 3 bases and J by 5 bases, with 8 bases left in between. TCRdb analysed the 5' RACE reads with MiXCR anew, one entry per CDR3 protein. The top ten hold approximately 19% of the sample, which has about 340,000 distinct CDR3 sequences, 8.7% seen once. Notes on this clonotype: Its antigen is not known.

This sequence joins TRBV20-1 and TRBJ1-5; D is unclear. The receptor was isolated from a man younger than 30 who received the YFV17D yellow fever vaccine. The specimen comprised PBMCs, sampled on the day of the first yellow fever vaccination. Here the CDR3 DNA reads TGCAGTGCTAGTTTGGGAGATCAGCCCCAGCATTTT. It yields the protein CSASLGDQPQHF.